Reported below is one TCR beta chain. Its target is unknown. These data come from a study of shared clonotypes between healthy human individuals. Points from the study as a whole: Generation probability values for non-shared clonotypes were lower than those for clonotypes shared by all four donors.

Germline-derived CDR1 and CDR2 are WSHSY and SAAADI. This CDR3 spans 14 amino acids. V trimming: 7 bases; J trimming: 4 bases; junction bases outside the gene matches: 8. Only in-frame clones appear in the TCRdb table, and some are missing; sequencing was by immunoSEQ multiplex PCR. In the table there are approximately 400,000 clones, approximately 97% of which are singletons. The rearrangement joins TRBV10-2 to TRBJ2-5, with TRBD1 identical over 8 bases. The TCR sequence derives from a man aged 25-45 years in good health. Sequencing was carried out using memory CD8+ T cells sorted from blood. Subset meaning: CD45RO+ cells pooled with CCR7-negative TemRA cells. The CDR3 DNA reads as TGCGCCAGCATCGGACAGGGAAAGGGAGAGACCCAGTACTTC. The encoded protein is CASIGQGKGETQYF.